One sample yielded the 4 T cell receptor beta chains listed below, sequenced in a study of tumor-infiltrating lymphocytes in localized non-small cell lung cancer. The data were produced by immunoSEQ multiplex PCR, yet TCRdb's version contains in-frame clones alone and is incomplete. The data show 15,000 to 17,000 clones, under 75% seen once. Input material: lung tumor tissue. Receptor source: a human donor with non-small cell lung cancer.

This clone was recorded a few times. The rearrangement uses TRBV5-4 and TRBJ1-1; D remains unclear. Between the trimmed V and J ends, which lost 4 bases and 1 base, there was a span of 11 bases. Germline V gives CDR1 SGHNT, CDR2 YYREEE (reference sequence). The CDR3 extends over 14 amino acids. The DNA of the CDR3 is TGTGCCAGCAGCCATTACTCTCGGAACACTGAAGCTTTCTTT. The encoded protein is CASSHYSRNTEAFF. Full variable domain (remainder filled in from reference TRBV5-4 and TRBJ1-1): ETGVTQSPTHLIKTRGQQVTLRCSSQSGHNTVSWYQQALGQGPQFIFQYYREEENGRGNFPPRFSGLQFPNYSSELNVNALELDDSALYLCASSHYSRNTEAFFGQGTRLTVV.

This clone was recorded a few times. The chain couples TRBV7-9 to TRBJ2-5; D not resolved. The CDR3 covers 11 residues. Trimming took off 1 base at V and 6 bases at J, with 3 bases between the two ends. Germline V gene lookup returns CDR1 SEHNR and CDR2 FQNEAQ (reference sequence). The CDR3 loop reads CASSLEKTQYF. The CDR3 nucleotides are TGTGCCAGCAGCTTAGAGAAGACCCAGTACTTC.

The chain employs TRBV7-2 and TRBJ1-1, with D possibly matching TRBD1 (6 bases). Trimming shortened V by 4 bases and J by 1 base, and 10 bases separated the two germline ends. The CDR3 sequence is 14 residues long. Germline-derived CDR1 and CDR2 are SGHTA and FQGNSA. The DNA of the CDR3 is TGTGCCAGCAGCTCGCAACAGGGGAACACTGAAGCTTTCTTT. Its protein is CASSSQQGNTEAFF. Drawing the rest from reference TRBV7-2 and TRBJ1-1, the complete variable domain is GAGVSQSPSNKVTEKGKDVELRCDPISGHTALYWYRQSLGQGLEFLIYFQGNSAPDKSGLPSDRFSAERTGGSVSTLTIQRTQQEDSAVYLCASSSQQGNTEAFFGQGTRLTVV.

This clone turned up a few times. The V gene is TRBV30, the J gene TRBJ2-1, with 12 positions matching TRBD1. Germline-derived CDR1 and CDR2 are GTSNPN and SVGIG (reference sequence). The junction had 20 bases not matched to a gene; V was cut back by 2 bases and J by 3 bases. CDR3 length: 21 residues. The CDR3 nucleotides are TGTGCCTGGAGTTCCAACTGGGGACAGGGGGCTATAAGCCGCCGCTACAATGAGCAGTTCTTC. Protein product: CAWSSNWGQGAISRRYNEQFF.